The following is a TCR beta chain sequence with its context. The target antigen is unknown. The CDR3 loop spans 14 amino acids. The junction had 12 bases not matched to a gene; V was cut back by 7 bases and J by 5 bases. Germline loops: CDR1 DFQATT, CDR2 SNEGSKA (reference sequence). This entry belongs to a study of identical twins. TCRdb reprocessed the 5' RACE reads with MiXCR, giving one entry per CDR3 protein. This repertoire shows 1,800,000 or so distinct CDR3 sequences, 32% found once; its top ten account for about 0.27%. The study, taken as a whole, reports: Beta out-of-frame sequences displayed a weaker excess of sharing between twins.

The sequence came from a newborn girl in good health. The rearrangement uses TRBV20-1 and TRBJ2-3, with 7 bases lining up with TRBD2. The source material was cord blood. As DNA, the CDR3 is TGCAGTGTCCCGAAGCGAGCGGGAAAAGATACGCAGTATTTT. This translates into CSVPKRAGKDTQYF.